The T cell receptor beta chain described here comes from a study of cytomegalovirus exposure and HLA in healthy donors. Across the study: From donors who were HLA-typed, an early data release held 80 million or so unique TCRs. Findings and caveats of the study: Equally common other TCR beta chains were less clonally expanded than HLA-associated ones, a later analysis found. The majority of TCR sequences were rare, yet some public TCRs appeared in many donors. Among immune exposure information, only CMV serostatus was available.

The PCR contained 60 Vbeta and 13 Jbeta primers. The data were produced by immunoSEQ multiplex PCR, yet TCRdb's version contains in-frame clones alone and is incomplete. This sample has 150,000 to 200,000 clones, with roughly 79% found just once. As concerns this clone: Its antigen remains unknown.

Sequenced material: PBMCs. The clonotype comes from a woman aged 50 to 60 in good health and CMV-seropositive.

The CDR3 here is CASSMPDRGYYGYTF. The CDR3 bases are TGTGCCAGTAGTATGCCGGACAGGGGTTACTATGGCTACACCTTC. The chain joins TRBV19 to TRBJ1-2, with TRBD1 matching over 9 bases. The CDR3 consists of 15 residues. With 3 bases clipped from V and 3 bases from J, the junction kept 5 bases outside the gene matches. Germline V gene lookup returns CDR1 LNHDA and CDR2 SQIVND (reference sequence).